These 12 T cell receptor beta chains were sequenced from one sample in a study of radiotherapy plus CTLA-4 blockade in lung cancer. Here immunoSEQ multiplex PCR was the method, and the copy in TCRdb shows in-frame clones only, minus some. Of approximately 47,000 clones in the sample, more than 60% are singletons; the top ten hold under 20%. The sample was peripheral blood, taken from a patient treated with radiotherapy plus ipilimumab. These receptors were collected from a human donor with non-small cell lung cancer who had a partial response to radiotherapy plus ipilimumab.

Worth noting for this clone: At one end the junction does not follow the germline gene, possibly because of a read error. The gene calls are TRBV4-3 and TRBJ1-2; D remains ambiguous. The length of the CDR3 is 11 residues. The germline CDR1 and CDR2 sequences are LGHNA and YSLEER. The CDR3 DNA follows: TGCGCCAGCAGCCATGGTCAGAAGGACTACTTC. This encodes CASSHGQKDYF.

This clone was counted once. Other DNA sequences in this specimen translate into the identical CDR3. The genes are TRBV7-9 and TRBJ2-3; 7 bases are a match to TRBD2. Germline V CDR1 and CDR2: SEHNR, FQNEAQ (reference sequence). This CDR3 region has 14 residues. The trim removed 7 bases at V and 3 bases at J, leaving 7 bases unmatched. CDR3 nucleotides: TGTGCCAGCATGGAGCGGGGTTATACAGATACGCAGTATTTT. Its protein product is CASMERGYTDTQYF.

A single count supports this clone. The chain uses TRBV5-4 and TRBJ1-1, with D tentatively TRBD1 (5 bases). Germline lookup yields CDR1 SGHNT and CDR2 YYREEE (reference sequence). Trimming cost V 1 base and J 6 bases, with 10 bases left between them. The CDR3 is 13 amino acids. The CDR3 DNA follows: TGTGCCAGCAGCTTGCATGGGGCCGCTGAAGCTTTCTTT. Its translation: CASSLHGAAEAFF.

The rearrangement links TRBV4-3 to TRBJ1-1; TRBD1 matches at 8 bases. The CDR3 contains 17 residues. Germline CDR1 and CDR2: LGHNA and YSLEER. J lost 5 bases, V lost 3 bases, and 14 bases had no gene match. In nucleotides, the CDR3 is TGCGCCAGCAGCCAGCGGACAGGGTGGGGAGCGGGAACTGAAGCTTTCTTT. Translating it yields CASSQRTGWGAGTEAFF.

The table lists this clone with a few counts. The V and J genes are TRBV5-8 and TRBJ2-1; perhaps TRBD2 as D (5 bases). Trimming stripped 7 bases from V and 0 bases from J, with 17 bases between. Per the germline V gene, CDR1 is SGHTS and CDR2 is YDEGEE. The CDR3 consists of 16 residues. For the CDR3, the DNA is TGTGCCAGCCTGAGTAAGGAGGATGTCTCCTACAATGAGCAGTTCTTC. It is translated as CASLSKEDVSYNEQFF.

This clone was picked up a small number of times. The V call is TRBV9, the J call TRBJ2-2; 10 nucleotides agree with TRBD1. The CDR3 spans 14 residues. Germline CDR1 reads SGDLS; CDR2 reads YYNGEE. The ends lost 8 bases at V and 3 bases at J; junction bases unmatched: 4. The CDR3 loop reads CASRTGGDTGELFF. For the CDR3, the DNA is TGTGCCAGTCGGACAGGGGGGGACACCGGGGAGCTGTTTTTT.

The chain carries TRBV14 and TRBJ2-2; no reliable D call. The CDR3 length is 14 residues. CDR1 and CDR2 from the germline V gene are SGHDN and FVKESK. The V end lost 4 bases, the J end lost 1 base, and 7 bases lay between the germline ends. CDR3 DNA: TGTGCCAGCAGCCCCACGGTGAACACCGGGGAGCTGTTTTTT. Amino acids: CASSPTVNTGELFF.

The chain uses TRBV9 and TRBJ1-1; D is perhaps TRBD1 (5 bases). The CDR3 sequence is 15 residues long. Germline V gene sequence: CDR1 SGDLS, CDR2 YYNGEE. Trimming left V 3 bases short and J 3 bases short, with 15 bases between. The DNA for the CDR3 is TGTGCCAGCAGCGCCCCCGCAGGGCCGGACACTGAAGCTTTCTTT. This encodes CASSAPAGPDTEAFF.

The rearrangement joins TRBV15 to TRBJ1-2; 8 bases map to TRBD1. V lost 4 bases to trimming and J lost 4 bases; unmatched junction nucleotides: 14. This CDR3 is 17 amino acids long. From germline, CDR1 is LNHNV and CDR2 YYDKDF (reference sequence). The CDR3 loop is CATSNQRDRRSLYGYTF. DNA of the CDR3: TGTGCCACCAGCAACCAGAGGGACAGGAGAAGCCTCTATGGCTACACCTTC.

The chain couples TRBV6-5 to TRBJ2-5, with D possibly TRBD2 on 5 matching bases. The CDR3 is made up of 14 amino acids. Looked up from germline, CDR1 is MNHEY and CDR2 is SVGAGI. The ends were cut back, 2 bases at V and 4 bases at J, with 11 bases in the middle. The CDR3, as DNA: TGTGCCAGCAGTTACGACACTAGTAGAGAGACCCAGTACTTC. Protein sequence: CASSYDTSRETQYF.

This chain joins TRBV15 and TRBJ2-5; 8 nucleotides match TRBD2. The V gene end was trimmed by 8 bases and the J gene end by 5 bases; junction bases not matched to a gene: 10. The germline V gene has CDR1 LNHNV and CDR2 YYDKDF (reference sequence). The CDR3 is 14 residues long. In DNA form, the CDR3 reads TGTGCCACCGGTCGACTAGCGAGTCTGGAGACCCAGTACTTC. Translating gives CATGRLASLETQYF. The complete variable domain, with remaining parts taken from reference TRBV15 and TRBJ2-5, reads DAMVIQNPRYQVTQFGKPVTLSCSQTLNHNVMYWYQQKSSQAPKLLFHYYDKDFNNEADTPDNFQSRRPNTSFCFLDIRSPGLGDTAMYLCATGRLASLETQYFGPGTRLLVL.

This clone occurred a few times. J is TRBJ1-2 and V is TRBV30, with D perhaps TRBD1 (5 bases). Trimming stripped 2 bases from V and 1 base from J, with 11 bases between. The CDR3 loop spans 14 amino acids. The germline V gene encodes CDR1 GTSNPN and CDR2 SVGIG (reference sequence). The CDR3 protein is CAWSTGGYNYGYTF. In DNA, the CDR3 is TGTGCCTGGAGTACCGGGGGGTATAACTATGGCTACACCTTC. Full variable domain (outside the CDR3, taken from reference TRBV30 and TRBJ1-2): SQTIHQWPATLVQPVGSPLSLECTVEGTSNPNLYWYRQAAGRGLQLLFYSVGIGQISSEVPQNLSASRPQDRQFILSSKKLLLSDSGFYLCAWSTGGYNYGYTFGSGTRLTVV.